The 13 T cell receptor beta chains listed next were all sequenced from one sample in a study of cytomegalovirus exposure and HLA in healthy donors. Primers included in the PCR were 60 Vbeta and 13 Jbeta primers. Some clones are missing from TCRdb's copy, which holds only in-frame ones; the method was immunoSEQ multiplex PCR. Here the sample spans around 200,000 clones, 75% to 90% being singletons. Specimen: PBMCs. These receptors were taken from a boy between 5 and 17 years old in good health and CMV-seronegative.

The genes are TRBV2 and TRBJ2-3; a possible D gene is TRBD1 (6 bases). CDR1 and CDR2 (germline): SNHLY, FYNNEI. Deletions cut 6 bases from V and 3 bases from J, with 13 bases between. The CDR3 is 14 residues long. CDR3 sequence: CASSGTGLTDTQYF. The CDR3 coding sequence is TGTGCCAGCAGCGGTACAGGGCTTACAGATACGCAGTATTTT.

The chain joins TRBV19 to TRBJ2-1; 11 bases agree with TRBD2. With V trimmed by 5 bases and J by 6 bases, 6 bases remained unmatched. This CDR3 has 15 amino acids. CDR1 is LNHDA, CDR2 SQIVND, per germline (reference sequence). CDR3 in DNA: TGTGCCAGTAGTGTCACTAGCGGGAGAAGCAATGAGCAGTTCTTC. Translation gives CASSVTSGRSNEQFF.

CDR3 in amino acids: CASSLGQGDAYEQYF. CDR3 DNA: TGCGCCAGCAGCCTCGGACAGGGGGATGCCTACGAGCAGTACTTC. J is TRBJ2-7 and V is TRBV5-1, with TRBD1 matching over 10 bases. Per germline, CDR1 SGHRS and CDR2 YFSETQ. V was pared by 4 bases and J by 2 bases, with 6 bases of the junction left unmatched. The CDR3 consists of 15 residues.

This clone was picked up a small number of times. The V call is TRBV7-2, the J call TRBJ1-5; D gene uncertain. From germline, CDR1 is SGHTA and CDR2 FQGNSA. V was trimmed by 5 bases and J by 4 bases, leaving 6 bases between them. This CDR3 has 12 residues. CDR3 amino acids: CASSGANQPQHF. The CDR3 DNA reads TGTGCCAGCAGCGGAGCGAATCAGCCCCAGCATTTT.

V gene TRBV7-9 combines with J gene TRBJ2-5, with TRBD1 matching 10 bases. The J call is in doubt because the DNA end fits TRBJ2-7 better. Germline CDR1 and CDR2: SEHNR and FQNEAQ (reference sequence). The CDR3 runs 15 residues. CDR3: CASSLGDRGLYEQYF. CDR3 bases: TGTGCCAGCAGCTTAGGAGACAGGGGGCTTTACGAGCAGTACTTC.

The rearrangement uses TRBV6-5 and TRBJ1-3, with TRBD1 as a possible D gene (6 bases). Per germline, CDR1 MNHEY and CDR2 SVGAGI. V lost 3 bases, J lost 2 bases, and 8 bases lay in between. This CDR3 spans 14 amino acids. The DNA for the CDR3 is TGTGCCAGCAGTTATCAGGGGCCTGGAAACACCATATATTTT. Residues: CASSYQGPGNTIYF.

V is TRBV19 and J is TRBJ1-2; TRBD1 aligns across 7 bases. The CDR3 is 16 residues long. CDR1 is LNHDA, CDR2 SQIVND, per germline (reference sequence). V lost 10 bases to trimming and J lost 0 bases; unmatched junction nucleotides: 14. The DNA for the CDR3 is TGTGCCACCAACCGAAACACAGGGGACCCTAACTATGGCTACACCTTC. Protein product: CATNRNTGDPNYGYTF.

V usage is TRBV19 and J usage is TRBJ1-2, with D tentatively TRBD1 (5 bases). The CDR3 contains 13 residues. Germline CDR1 reads LNHDA; CDR2 reads SQIVND (reference sequence). Trimming removed 7 bases at V and 4 bases at J, with 13 bases between. The CDR3 loop is CASKEGRSYGYTF. The CDR3 coding sequence is TGTGCCAGTAAGGAGGGACGGAGCTATGGCTACACCTTC.

V and J are TRBV15 and TRBJ1-4; D call uncertain. Trimming removed 3 bases from V and 4 bases from J, with 12 bases in between. In germline, CDR1 is LNHNV, CDR2 YYDKDF (reference sequence). There are 15 residues in the CDR3. The CDR3 loop is CATSRQAGYNEKLFF. CDR3 in DNA: TGTGCCACCAGCAGGCAGGCCGGATATAATGAAAAACTGTTTTTT.

CDR3 nucleotide sequence: TGTGCCAGCAGCCCCCGGACAGGGGGCCGGTTAAGCAATCAGCCCCAGCATTTT. It yields the protein CASSPRTGGRLSNQPQHF. V usage is TRBV7-6 and J usage is TRBJ1-5; 11 bases fit TRBD1. Trimming cost V 5 bases and J 1 base; bases outside gene matches: 10. Germline CDR1 SGHVS, CDR2 FNYEAQ. The CDR3 length is 18 residues.

The V and J genes are TRBV7-2 and TRBJ2-7; 7 bases are a match to TRBD1. Germline loops: CDR1 SGHTA, CDR2 FQGNSA. The CDR3 runs 13 residues. Losses at the gene ends were 5 bases for V and 2 bases for J; bases not matched to a gene: 3. CDR3 amino acids: CASSNRGPYEQYF. The CDR3 nucleotides are TGTGCCAGCAGCAACAGGGGTCCCTACGAGCAGTACTTC.

The chain employs TRBV12-5 and TRBJ1-5, with 8 bases identical to TRBD1. Germline-derived CDR1 and CDR2 are LGHNT and FRNRAP. This CDR3 has 16 residues. The V segment lost 0 bases and the J segment 7 bases; nucleotides outside the gene matches: 8. For the CDR3, the DNA is TGTGCTAGTGGTTTGGTACTAGACAGGGGTACACAGCCCCAGCATTTT. Encoded protein: CASGLVLDRGTQPQHF.

The J gene is TRBJ1-2, the V gene TRBV29-1; D gene uncertain. The germline V gene encodes CDR1 SQVTM and CDR2 ANQGSEA. The germline V and J ends were trimmed by 4 bases and 1 base, with 7 bases remaining between them. The CDR3 length is 12 residues. The DNA of the CDR3 is TGCAGCGTTGTAGACCTTAACTATGGCTACACCTTC. Its translation: CSVVDLNYGYTF.